This TCR beta chain came from a study of blood T cells in healthy people across ages. Study-level findings and limits: Roughly linear age-related decline in beta diversity appeared, significant by age around 40. Unsorted PBMC material precluded a definitive naive versus antigen-experienced comparison.

Per sample, a minimum of 6.5 million PBMCs were isolated. A remark on this clonotype: Its specificity is not known.

In germline, CDR1 is LNHDA, CDR2 SQIVND (reference sequence). V was trimmed by 2 bases and J by 2 bases, leaving 7 bases between them. This CDR3 has 14 amino acids. It was with a sample-barcoded 5' primer and a J-beta primer mix that a second PCR of roughly 6 to 12 cycles was run. Carrying 12 random nucleotides, a template-switch adaptor labeled each individual cDNA molecule. TCRdb redid the calling of the 5' RACE reads with MiXCR, one entry per CDR3 protein. This sample carries under 2,000,000 distinct CDR3 sequences, around half of them seen once, and the ten largest clones take approximately 2.1%.

This chain links TRBV19 with TRBJ1-5; D is uncertain. The clonotype comes from a woman between 40 and 55 years old in good health. Sequences were obtained from blood. In nucleotides, the CDR3 is TGTGCCAGTAGTATAATTACAGGCAATCAGCCCCAGCATTTT. It specifies CASSIITGNQPQHF.